This T cell receptor beta chain derives from a study of OX40 agonist ivuxolimab in advanced cancers. This CDR3 is 13 amino acids long. The V and J ends lost 5 bases and 9 bases respectively, with 11 bases between them. Germline CDR1 MNHEY, CDR2 SMNVEV (reference sequence). The assay was immunoSEQ multiplex PCR, and TCRdb's table has in-frame clones only and misses some. The sample yields approximately 75,000 clones, about 78% seen once. The sequence came from an adult with an advanced solid tumor such as melanoma, head and neck, liver or kidney cancer. The sequenced sample was CD4+ or CD8+ T cells sorted from blood, obtained in a trial of the OX40 agonist ivuxolimab. This chain uses TRBV27 with TRBJ1-6; D is uncertain. The CDR3 DNA sequence: TGTGCCAGCAGTCTTGATAGGGTTTCACCCCTCCACTTT. It specifies CASSLDRVSPLHF.